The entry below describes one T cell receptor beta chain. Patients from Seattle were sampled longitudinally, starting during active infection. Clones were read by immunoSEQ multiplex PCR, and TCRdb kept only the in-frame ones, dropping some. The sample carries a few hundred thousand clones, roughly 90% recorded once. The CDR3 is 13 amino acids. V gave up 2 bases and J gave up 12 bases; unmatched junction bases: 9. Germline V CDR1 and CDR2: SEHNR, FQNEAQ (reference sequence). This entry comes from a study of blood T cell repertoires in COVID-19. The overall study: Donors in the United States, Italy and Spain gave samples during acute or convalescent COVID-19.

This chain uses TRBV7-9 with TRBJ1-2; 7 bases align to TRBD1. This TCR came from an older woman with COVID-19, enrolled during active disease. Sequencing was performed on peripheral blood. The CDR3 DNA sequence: TGTGCCAGCAGCTTAACAGGGGCCGGGGAGAACACCTTC. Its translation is CASSLTGAGENTF.